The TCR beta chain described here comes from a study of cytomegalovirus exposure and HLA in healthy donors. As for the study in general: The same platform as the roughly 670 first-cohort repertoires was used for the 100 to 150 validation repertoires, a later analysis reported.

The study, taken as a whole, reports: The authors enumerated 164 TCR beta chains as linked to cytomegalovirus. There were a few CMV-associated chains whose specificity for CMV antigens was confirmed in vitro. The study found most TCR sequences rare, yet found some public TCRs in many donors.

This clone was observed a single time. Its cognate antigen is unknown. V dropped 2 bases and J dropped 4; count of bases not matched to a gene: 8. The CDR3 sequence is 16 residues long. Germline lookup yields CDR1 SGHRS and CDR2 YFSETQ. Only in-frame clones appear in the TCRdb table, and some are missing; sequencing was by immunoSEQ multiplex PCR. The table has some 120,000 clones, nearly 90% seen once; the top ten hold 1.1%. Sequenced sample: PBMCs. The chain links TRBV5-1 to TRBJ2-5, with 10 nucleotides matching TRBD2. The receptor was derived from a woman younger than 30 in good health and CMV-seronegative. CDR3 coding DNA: TGCGCCAGCAGCTTTACTGCCCCTAGCGGGGGAGAGACCCAGTACTTC. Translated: CASSFTAPSGGETQYF.